The present entry profiles one T cell receptor beta chain with its context. Its antigen is still unknown. This CDR3 is also generated by other DNA sequences in the sample. The sample comes from a study of shared clonotypes between healthy human individuals. Using immunoSEQ multiplex PCR, the repertoire was profiled, and TCRdb retains in-frame clones only, with some absent. The repertoire consists of about 710,000 clones, with over 55% occurring once and the leading ten covering over 1.5%. Study results and limitations: The sharing of 5% to 6.5% of naive CD4 clonotypes was seen across a few donors.

Trimming removed 3 bases from V and 0 bases from J, with 4 bases in between. The CDR3 extends over 13 amino acids. CDR1 LGHNT and CDR2 FRNRAP come from the germline V gene. This TCR was sampled from a woman in her 30s in good health. Sequenced material: memory CD4+ T cells sorted from blood. Subset denoted: CD45RA-negative fraction. The V gene is TRBV12-5, the J gene TRBJ2-3; D uncertain. The CDR3 DNA reads TGTGCTAGTGGTTTAGGTAGCACAGATACGCAGTATTTT. It codes for CASGLGSTDTQYF.